Listed below are T cell receptor beta chains from one sample, sequenced in a study of OX40 agonist ivuxolimab in advanced cancers. The table came from immunoSEQ multiplex PCR; TCRdb's copy has only in-frame clones and leaves some out. This sample carries fewer than 85,000 clones, about 86% of them seen once, and the ten largest clones take 4.4%. The input for sequencing was CD4+ or CD8+ T cells sorted from blood, taken in a trial of the OX40 agonist ivuxolimab. Receptors originate from an adult with an advanced solid tumor such as melanoma, head and neck, liver or kidney cancer. Each CDR3 is given with its conserved first and last residue. The order of the fields is clone size, J gene, D gene, V gene, CDR3 protein, CDR3 DNA. A D gene is named only where the DNA matches it firmly. Clone sizes are given selectively: once, few, many, or a class where the clone is expanded.

clone size: -; J gene: TRBJ2-1; D gene: TRBD2; V gene: TRBV5-4; CDR3 protein: CASSFGGGASGEQFF; CDR3 DNA: TGTGCCAGCAGCTTCGGCGGGGGGGCTTCGGGTGAGCAGTTCTTC
clone size: few; J gene: TRBJ2-7; D gene: TRBD1; V gene: TRBV28; CDR3 protein: CASNPGGSGIEQYF; CDR3 DNA: TGTGCCAGCAACCCAGGGGGCTCGGGCATAGAGCAGTACTTC
clone size: -; J gene: TRBJ2-1; D gene: TRBD1; V gene: TRBV5-4; CDR3 protein: CASSPRTGSIGDEQFF; CDR3 DNA: TGTGCCAGCAGCCCCCGGACAGGTTCTATAGGGGATGAGCAGTTCTTC
clone size: -; J gene: TRBJ1-4; D gene: -; V gene: TRBV5-6; CDR3 protein: CASSLYATNEKLFF; CDR3 DNA: TGTGCCAGCAGCCTCTATGCAACTAATGAAAAACTGTTTTTT
clone size: once; J gene: TRBJ1-2; D gene: -; V gene: TRBV5-4; CDR3 protein: CASSSVGREGYTF; CDR3 DNA: TGTGCCAGCAGCTCCGTTGGTCGGGAGGGCTACACCTTC
clone size: -; J gene: TRBJ1-2; D gene: -; V gene: TRBV7-2; CDR3 protein: CASSRGGGYTF; CDR3 DNA: TGTGCCAGCAGCCGCGGCGGTGGCTACACCTTC
clone size: -; J gene: TRBJ2-5; D gene: TRBD2; V gene: TRBV4-1; CDR3 protein: CASSQELAGETQYF; CDR3 DNA: TGCGCCAGCAGCCAAGAACTAGCGGGAGAGACCCAGTACTTC
clone size: -; J gene: TRBJ2-5; D gene: -; V gene: TRBV4-2; CDR3 protein: CASSQDILPQETQYF; CDR3 DNA: TGTGCCAGCAGCCAAGATATCCTACCCCAAGAGACCCAGTACTTC
clone size: -; J gene: TRBJ2-3; D gene: TRBD1; V gene: TRBV28; CDR3 protein: CASSWGDREDTQYF; CDR3 DNA: TGTGCCAGCAGTTGGGGAGACAGGGAGGATACGCAGTATTTT
clone size: -; J gene: TRBJ1-1; D gene: TRBD1; V gene: TRBV5-6; CDR3 protein: CASSIQGALNTEAFF; CDR3 DNA: TGTGCCAGCAGCATACAGGGGGCCCTGAACACTGAAGCTTTCTTT
clone size: -; J gene: TRBJ2-1; D gene: TRBD2; V gene: TRBV19; CDR3 protein: CASTLLAGGTYNEQFF; CDR3 DNA: TGTGCCAGTACCCTACTAGCGGGGGGTACCTACAATGAGCAGTTCTTC
clone size: -; J gene: TRBJ1-4; D gene: TRBD1; V gene: TRBV28; CDR3 protein: CASSLQGGGEKLFF; CDR3 DNA: TGTGCCAGCAGTTTACAGGGGGGCGGTGAAAAACTGTTTTTT
clone size: -; J gene: TRBJ2-6; D gene: -; V gene: TRBV5-1; CDR3 protein: CASSVVSVGSGANVLTF; CDR3 DNA: TGCGCCAGCAGCGTGGTGTCCGTGGGCTCTGGGGCCAACGTCCTGACTTTC
clone size: -; J gene: TRBJ2-2; D gene: -; V gene: TRBV25-1; CDR3 protein: CASRGVAGELFF; CDR3 DNA: TGTGCCAGCAGAGGGGTAGCCGGGGAGCTGTTTTTT
clone size: -; J gene: TRBJ2-7; D gene: TRBD1; V gene: TRBV13; CDR3 protein: CASSSDRGTEQYF; CDR3 DNA: TGTGCCAGCAGCTCGGACAGGGGGACGGAGCAGTACTTC
clone size: -; J gene: TRBJ1-3; D gene: -; V gene: TRBV7-8; CDR3 protein: CASSLEQGLGTIYF; CDR3 DNA: TGTGCCAGCAGCTTAGAACAGGGATTGGGCACCATATATTTT
clone size: -; J gene: TRBJ1-1; D gene: TRBD1; V gene: TRBV5-1; CDR3 protein: CASSLEEGGDTEAFF; CDR3 DNA: TGCGCCAGCAGCTTGGAAGAAGGGGGCGACACTGAAGCTTTCTTT
clone size: -; J gene: TRBJ1-1; D gene: -; V gene: TRBV7-2; CDR3 protein: CASSLGVFGGRVSEAFF; CDR3 DNA: TGTGCCAGCAGCTTAGGGGTGTTTGGGGGAAGGGTCTCTGAAGCTTTCTTT
clone size: -; J gene: TRBJ2-1; D gene: TRBD1; V gene: TRBV5-6; CDR3 protein: CASSFGTGEYNEQFF; CDR3 DNA: TGTGCCAGCAGCTTCGGGACAGGGGAGTACAATGAGCAGTTCTTC
clone size: -; J gene: TRBJ1-6; D gene: TRBD1; V gene: TRBV6-5; CDR3 protein: CASSLRTGFGNSPLHF; CDR3 DNA: TGTGCCAGCAGTTTACGGACAGGGTTCGGTAATTCACCCCTCCACTTT
clone size: -; J gene: TRBJ1-1; D gene: -; V gene: TRBV6-1; CDR3 protein: CASSVGRLYAFF; CDR3 DNA: TGTGCCAGCAGTGTGGGTCGTCTCTATGCTTTCTTT
clone size: -; J gene: TRBJ1-5; D gene: -; V gene: TRBV7-8; CDR3 protein: CASSLGDSLYQPQHF; CDR3 DNA: TGTGCCAGCAGCTTGGGCGACAGTCTCTATCAGCCCCAGCATTTT
clone size: -; J gene: TRBJ1-5; D gene: -; V gene: TRBV28; CDR3 protein: CASVTGQQPQHF; CDR3 DNA: TGTGCCAGCGTCACAGGGCAACAGCCCCAGCATTTT
clone size: -; J gene: TRBJ1-1; D gene: TRBD1; V gene: TRBV25-1; CDR3 protein: CASSETSTEGAAFF; CDR3 DNA: TGTGCCAGCAGTGAAACCTCGACAGAGGGGGCGGCTTTCTTT
clone size: -; J gene: TRBJ2-7; D gene: -; V gene: TRBV29-1; CDR3 protein: CSVGRDSYEQYF; CDR3 DNA: TGCAGCGTAGGCAGGGATAGCTACGAGCAGTACTTC
clone size: -; J gene: TRBJ2-6; D gene: -; V gene: TRBV11-2; CDR3 protein: CASSLAGGAGANVLTF; CDR3 DNA: TGTGCCAGCAGCTTAGCCGGGGGTGCTGGGGCCAACGTCCTGACTTTC
clone size: -; J gene: TRBJ2-3; D gene: -; V gene: TRBV11-3; CDR3 protein: CASSSGSPSTDTQYF; CDR3 DNA: TGTGCCAGCAGCTCAGGGAGCCCGAGCACAGATACGCAGTATTTT
clone size: once; J gene: TRBJ2-3; D gene: TRBD1; V gene: TRBV7-9; CDR3 protein: CASSLWAGGSPDTQYF; CDR3 DNA: TGTGCCAGCAGCTTATGGGCAGGGGGTAGCCCAGATACGCAGTATTTT
clone size: -; J gene: TRBJ2-7; D gene: -; V gene: TRBV19; CDR3 protein: CASSISPGGSHEQYF; CDR3 DNA: TGTGCCAGTAGTATTTCCCCCGGAGGGAGCCACGAGCAGTACTTC
clone size: -; J gene: TRBJ1-1; D gene: -; V gene: TRBV6-1; CDR3 protein: CASKDSRRAFF; CDR3 DNA: TGTGCCAGCAAAGACTCTCGGAGAGCTTTCTTT
clone size: few; J gene: TRBJ1-1; D gene: -; V gene: TRBV4-3; CDR3 protein: CASSHIRYTEAFF; CDR3 DNA: TGCGCCAGCAGCCATATCAGATACACTGAAGCTTTCTTT
clone size: -; J gene: TRBJ2-2; D gene: -; V gene: TRBV2; CDR3 protein: CASSSGQYNTGELFF; CDR3 DNA: TGTGCCAGCAGCTCGGGCCAGTATAACACCGGGGAGCTGTTTTTT
clone size: few; J gene: TRBJ1-2; D gene: TRBD1; V gene: TRBV6-5; CDR3 protein: CASLGQGSGYTF; CDR3 DNA: TGTGCCAGTTTGGGACAGGGATCTGGCTACACCTTC
clone size: -; J gene: TRBJ2-3; D gene: TRBD2; V gene: TRBV4-1; CDR3 protein: CASNPLSGGRTDTQYF; CDR3 DNA: TGCGCCAGCAACCCTCTTAGCGGGGGGAGGACAGATACGCAGTATTTT
clone size: -; J gene: TRBJ2-2; D gene: -; V gene: TRBV2; CDR3 protein: CASSEIRAGTGELFF; CDR3 DNA: TGTGCCAGCAGTGAAATCAGGGCGGGGACCGGGGAGCTGTTTTTT
clone size: -; J gene: TRBJ1-2; D gene: -; V gene: TRBV20-1; CDR3 protein: CSAWAVYGYTF; CDR3 DNA: TGCAGTGCTTGGGCAGTCTATGGCTACACCTTC
clone size: -; J gene: TRBJ1-5; D gene: TRBD1; V gene: TRBV9; CDR3 protein: CASSVGQGSNQPQHF; CDR3 DNA: TGTGCCAGCAGCGTAGGACAGGGGAGCAATCAGCCCCAGCATTTT